This section outlines one T cell receptor (beta chain) sequence together with its context. Its antigen is as yet unknown. Trimming removed 4 bases from V and 2 bases from J, with 14 bases in between. The CDR3 totals 15 residues. Per the germline V gene, CDR1 is LNHDA and CDR2 is SQIVND (reference sequence). The repertoire was sequenced with immunoSEQ multiplex PCR; TCRdb's copy has only in-frame clones and lacks some. Of more than 45,000 clones in the sample, roughly 90% were seen once. This sample is drawn from a study of OX40 agonist ivuxolimab in advanced cancers. In the study overall: Enrolled patients in dose escalation had cancers that were hepatocellular carcinoma, melanoma, renal cell or head and neck cancer. Points from the study as a whole: Among the nonresponders, some also had low normalized T-cell clonal expansion. Relative to CD4+, CD8+ T cells held more expanded clones on average.

The chain employs TRBV19 and TRBJ1-1; D unclear. The receptor was derived from an adult with an advanced solid tumor such as melanoma, head and neck, liver or kidney cancer. Specimen: CD4+ or CD8+ T cells sorted from blood, collected in a trial of the OX40 agonist ivuxolimab. CDR3 coding DNA: TGTGCCAGTAGTAGTCTCGAAGGTGTAAACACTGAAGCTTTCTTT. As protein: CASSSLEGVNTEAFF.